This T cell receptor (beta chain) was observed in a study of vaccination effects on CD4 cells after COVID-19. This CDR3 has 12 amino acids. Germline V gene sequence: CDR1 MDHEN, CDR2 SYDVKM. V was pared by 2 bases and J by 4 bases, with 5 bases between. Study conclusions and caveats: In people who had recovered, most post-vaccine spike-reactive clones were new vaccine-induced clones.

The method was immunoSEQ multiplex PCR; TCRdb's version includes in-frame clones alone and lacks a portion of them. The sample lists fewer than 15,000 clones, around 78% occurring once. The ViraFEST assay expanded antigen-specific CD4+ T cells with viral peptide pools before sequencing. Subsequent to roughly 9 days of culture, CD4+ T cells were isolated. SARS-CoV-2 infection was confirmed by PCR in the person between March and December 2020. Participants completed two doses of the BNT162b2 or mRNA-1273 vaccine. Wells of 1.8 million or so PBMC each were grown with 9.5 to 10 IU/ml IL-2 and about 9.7 ug/ml peptides. Points on this clone: Its target is unknown.

The sequence was obtained from a human donor who had a prior SARS-CoV-2 infection. Material: CD4+ T cells from PBMCs cultured with HCoV-NL63 spike peptides, obtained after COVID-19 vaccination. The chain employs TRBV28 and TRBJ1-2; D gene unclear. In nucleotides, the CDR3 is TGTGCCAGCAGTTTAAACAGCTATGGCTACACCTTC. Translated: CASSLNSYGYTF.